This T cell receptor (beta chain) appears in the sequencing data of a study of shared clonotypes between healthy human individuals (dated by TCRdb to between 2020 and 2021). About the study as a whole: The cohort included a few men and a couple of women between 18 and 49 years of age. Leukapheresis yielded between about 0.94 and 10 billion PBMCs per donor. Libraries were prepared and TCR repertoires were sequenced by different laboratories using diverse techniques, in order to increase sequencing depth and limit assay-specific biases. For each donor, CD4 naive and CD4 memory were each given three plates, CD8 naive was given two plates, and CD8 memory was given one plate. To estimate repertoire size and how much clonotypes are shared between individuals, the study performed deep sequencing of blood TCR repertoires from roughly five healthy adults.

Study-wide conclusions, independent of this receptor: Across four donors, approximately 5% of naive CD4, approximately 3.6% of naive CD8, around 2.1% of memory CD4, and about 0.4% of memory CD8 clonotypes were shared. Clonotypes shared by all four sorted-subset donors showed higher generation probabilities than non-shared clonotypes. Incomplete sequencing was indicated by rarefaction of sorted-subset datasets, despite the large sequencing depth. Naive subsets generally had larger estimated clonotype richness than memory subsets. Because the study included a small number of donors, the genetic and exposure-history diversity represented was limited. Pairwise subsampling indicated that sequencing depth was expected to affect the degree of clonotype sharing among donors. Sampling was restricted to blood, and TCR repertoires in tissues likely differ from the TCR repertoires found in blood.

In the case of this clone: Its recognized antigen is unknown. Base-call qualities are not available, and no considerably larger clone is one nucleotide away.

For the CD8 naive samples, CD45RO-negative cells were positively selected for CCR7, yielding a CD45RA+CCR7+ population from which TemRA cells were excluded. Donors were healthy HIV-negative adults with no recently reported acute infections or vaccinations. Only Caucasian adults living in Nashville, Tennessee, USA were represented among the donors. Blood was collected by leukapheresis, and PBMCs were isolated by Ficoll-Histopaque density gradient centrifugation and then cryopreserved in liquid nitrogen vapor phase. Analytical flow cytometry was used to check the purity and quantity of every magnetically sorted T cell population. Each sorted fraction had its genomic DNA isolated and then quantified by UV absorbance on a Nanodrop 2000c. Using the deep immunoSEQ assay, TCR CDR3 regions were amplified from genomic DNA by multiplex PCR. Extracted genomic DNA from each cell subset was spread evenly across all wells of several immunoSEQ 96-well plates, with each plate serving as a replicate. For sorted subsets, each replicate PCR was loaded with approximately 200 ng genomic DNA, equivalent to about 33,000 T cell genomes. Purified libraries were measured with a Qubit 3.0 fluorometer, size-checked on a Bioanalyzer 2100, and measured again with the KAPA Library Quantification kit. Every immunoSEQ 96-well plate was sequenced on a dedicated single-read 150-cycle Illumina NextSeq 550 flow cell. The paper's processing steps were these. The immunoSEQ output contained only junctional sequences without quality scores, so filtering could not match that applied to full-length reads. To assign V/J genes and CDR3, sequences were annotated using PyIR, a Python wrapper for IgBLAST v1.9, with IMGT germline references. Reads were removed for weak V/J assignments (E-value above 1e-6), missing CDR3, stop codons, out-of-frame junctions, or ambiguous translated residues. V3J clonotypes were defined by identical inferred V gene, J gene, and CDR3 amino acid sequence. Percentage overlap between repertoires was computed as shared unique clonotypes divided by the size of the smaller repertoire. RTK rarefaction, the Chao1 estimator, and Recon v2.1 estimates of unobserved clonotypes were used to assess repertoire richness. OLGA was used to compute generation probabilities for all TCRbeta clonotypes that the gDNA method yielded from a few donors. TCRdb took over this immuneACCESS table, retaining in-frame rearrangements with V and J assigned. Such tables are incomplete; in checked studies, under half of the missing clones stem from an unresolved V gene, and the remainder is unexplained. That table supplies the V and J calls and clone size; D and trimming were determined from the DNA. This sample gives about 580,000 clones in total; 95% to 98% of them show up just once. More than 0.3% of the sample comes from the top ten.

The receptor comes from a man aged 25-45 years in good health. The sequenced sample was naive CD8+ T cells sorted from blood. The cell subset or site tag for this specimen amounts to: CD45RA+CCR7+.

The CDR3 protein: CASSQEGPRQFF. The nucleotides are TGTGCCAGCAGCCAAGAGGGACCTAGGCAGTTCTTC. The chain was built from TRBV4-2 and TRBJ2-1; the D gene is perhaps TRBD1 or TRBD2, as each covers 5 bases. The CDR1 and CDR2 encoded by the germline V gene are LGHNA and YNFKEQ. Measured from the cysteine to the phenylalanine, the CDR3 is 12 residues long. The DNA shown is the 36-base CDR3, in frame from base 1. Trimming removed 0 bases from V and 12 bases from J, leaving 9 bases between the germline ends.